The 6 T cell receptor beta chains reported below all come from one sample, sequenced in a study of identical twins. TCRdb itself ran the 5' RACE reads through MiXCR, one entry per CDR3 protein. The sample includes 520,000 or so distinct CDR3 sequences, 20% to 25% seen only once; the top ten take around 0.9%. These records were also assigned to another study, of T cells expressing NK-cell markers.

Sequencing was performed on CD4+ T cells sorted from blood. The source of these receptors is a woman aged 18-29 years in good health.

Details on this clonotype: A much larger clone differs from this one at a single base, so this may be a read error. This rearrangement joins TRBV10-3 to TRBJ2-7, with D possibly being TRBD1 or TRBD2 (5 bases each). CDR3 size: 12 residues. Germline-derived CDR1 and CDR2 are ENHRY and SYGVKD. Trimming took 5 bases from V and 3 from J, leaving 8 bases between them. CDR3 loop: CAISWDGYEQYF. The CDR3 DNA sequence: TGTGCCATCAGTTGGGACGGCTACGAGCAGTACTTC.

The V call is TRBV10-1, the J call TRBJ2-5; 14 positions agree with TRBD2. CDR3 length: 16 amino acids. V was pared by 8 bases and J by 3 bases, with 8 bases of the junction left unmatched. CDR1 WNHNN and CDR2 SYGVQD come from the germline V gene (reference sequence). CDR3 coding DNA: TGCGCCAGCGGGTCCGGACTAGCGGGAGGTAAAGAGACCCAGTACTTC. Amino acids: CASGSGLAGGKETQYF.

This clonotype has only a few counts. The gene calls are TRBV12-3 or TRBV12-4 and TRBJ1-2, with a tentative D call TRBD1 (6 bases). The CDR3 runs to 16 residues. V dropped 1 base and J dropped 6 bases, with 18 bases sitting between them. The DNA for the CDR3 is TGTGCCAGCAGTTTAGTTGTTGGGGGCCCCCTTCATGGCTACACCTTC. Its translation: CASSLVVGGPLHGYTF.

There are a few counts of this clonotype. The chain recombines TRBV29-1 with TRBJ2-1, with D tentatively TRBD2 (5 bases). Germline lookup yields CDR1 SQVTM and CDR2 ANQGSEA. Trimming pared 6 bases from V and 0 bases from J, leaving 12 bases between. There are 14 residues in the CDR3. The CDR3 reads CSVQRGFSYNEQFF. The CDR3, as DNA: TGCAGCGTCCAAAGAGGGTTCTCCTACAATGAGCAGTTCTTC.

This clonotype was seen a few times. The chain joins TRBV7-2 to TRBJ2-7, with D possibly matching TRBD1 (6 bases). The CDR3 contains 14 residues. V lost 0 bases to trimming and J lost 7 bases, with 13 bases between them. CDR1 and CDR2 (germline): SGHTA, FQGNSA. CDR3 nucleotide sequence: TGTGCCAGCAGCTTAGCCCACAGGGTCGGAGAGCAGTACTTC. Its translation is CASSLAHRVGEQYF. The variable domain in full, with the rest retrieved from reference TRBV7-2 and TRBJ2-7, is GAGVSQSPSNKVTEKGKDVELRCDPISGHTALYWYRQSLGQGLEFLIYFQGNSAPDKSGLPSDRFSAERTGGSVSTLTIQRTQQEDSAVYLCASSLAHRVGEQYFGPGTRLTVT.

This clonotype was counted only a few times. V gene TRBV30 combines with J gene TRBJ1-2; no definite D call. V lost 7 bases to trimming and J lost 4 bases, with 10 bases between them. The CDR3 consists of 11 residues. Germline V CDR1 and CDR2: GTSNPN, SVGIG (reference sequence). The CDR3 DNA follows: TGTGCCTCCTTTGAGGGCTATGGCTACACCTTC. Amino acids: CASFEGYGYTF.